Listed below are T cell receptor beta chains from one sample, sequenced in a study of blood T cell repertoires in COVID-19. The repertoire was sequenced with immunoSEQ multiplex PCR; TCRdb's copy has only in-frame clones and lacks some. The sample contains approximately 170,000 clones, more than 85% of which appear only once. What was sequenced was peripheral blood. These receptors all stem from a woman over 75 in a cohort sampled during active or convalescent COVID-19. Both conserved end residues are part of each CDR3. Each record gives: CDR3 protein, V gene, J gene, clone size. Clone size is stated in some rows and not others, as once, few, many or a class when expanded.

CDR3aa: CASSLNLADYNEQFF
v_gene: TRBV5-1
j_gene: TRBJ2-1
abundance: -

CDR3aa: CATSDTGSTNEKLFF
v_gene: TRBV24-1
j_gene: TRBJ1-4
abundance: -

CDR3aa: CASSLGRGRGETQYF
v_gene: TRBV7-6
j_gene: TRBJ2-5
abundance: -

CDR3aa: CAISPSTGANSYGYTF
v_gene: TRBV10-3
j_gene: TRBJ1-2
abundance: -

CDR3aa: CASSLAGAGGNEQFF
v_gene: TRBV7-6
j_gene: TRBJ2-1
abundance: -

CDR3aa: CASSSPDKVFDNEQFF
v_gene: TRBV6-6
j_gene: TRBJ2-1
abundance: -

CDR3aa: CASSPRMTKYF
v_gene: TRBV7-8
j_gene: TRBJ2-5
abundance: -

CDR3aa: CASSIRAPGAATEAFF
v_gene: TRBV19
j_gene: TRBJ1-1
abundance: -

CDR3aa: CASSLNRGRNTIYF
v_gene: TRBV5-4
j_gene: TRBJ1-3
abundance: -

CDR3aa: CASSPGHREVPEAFF
v_gene: TRBV11-2
j_gene: TRBJ1-1
abundance: -

CDR3aa: CSALEAPEAFF
v_gene: TRBV20-1
j_gene: TRBJ1-1
abundance: -

CDR3aa: CASTQQGSYNSPLHF
v_gene: TRBV27
j_gene: TRBJ1-6
abundance: -

CDR3aa: CASSHTTAVTEAFF
v_gene: TRBV14
j_gene: TRBJ1-1
abundance: once

CDR3aa: CASSVATGINNSPLHF
v_gene: TRBV9
j_gene: TRBJ1-6
abundance: -

CDR3aa: CASSQLLTPSTLHGYTF
v_gene: TRBV5-4
j_gene: TRBJ1-2
abundance: -

CDR3aa: CASAFGGGQNQPQHF
v_gene: TRBV10-2
j_gene: TRBJ1-5
abundance: -

CDR3aa: CASRKRDSEQYF
v_gene: TRBV19
j_gene: TRBJ2-7
abundance: -

CDR3aa: CATSPRTGDTYGYTF
v_gene: TRBV15
j_gene: TRBJ1-2
abundance: few

CDR3aa: CASTRDSPIRIQYF
v_gene: TRBV2
j_gene: TRBJ2-4
abundance: -

CDR3aa: CASSSSTDTQYF
v_gene: TRBV6-2/TRBV6-3
j_gene: TRBJ2-3
abundance: -

CDR3aa: CASSLGGLTNTEAFF
v_gene: TRBV7-9
j_gene: TRBJ1-1
abundance: -

CDR3aa: CASSHYTGPSGELFF
v_gene: TRBV3-1/TRBV3-2
j_gene: TRBJ2-2
abundance: -

CDR3aa: CASSISRGLNQPQHF
v_gene: TRBV19
j_gene: TRBJ1-5
abundance: -